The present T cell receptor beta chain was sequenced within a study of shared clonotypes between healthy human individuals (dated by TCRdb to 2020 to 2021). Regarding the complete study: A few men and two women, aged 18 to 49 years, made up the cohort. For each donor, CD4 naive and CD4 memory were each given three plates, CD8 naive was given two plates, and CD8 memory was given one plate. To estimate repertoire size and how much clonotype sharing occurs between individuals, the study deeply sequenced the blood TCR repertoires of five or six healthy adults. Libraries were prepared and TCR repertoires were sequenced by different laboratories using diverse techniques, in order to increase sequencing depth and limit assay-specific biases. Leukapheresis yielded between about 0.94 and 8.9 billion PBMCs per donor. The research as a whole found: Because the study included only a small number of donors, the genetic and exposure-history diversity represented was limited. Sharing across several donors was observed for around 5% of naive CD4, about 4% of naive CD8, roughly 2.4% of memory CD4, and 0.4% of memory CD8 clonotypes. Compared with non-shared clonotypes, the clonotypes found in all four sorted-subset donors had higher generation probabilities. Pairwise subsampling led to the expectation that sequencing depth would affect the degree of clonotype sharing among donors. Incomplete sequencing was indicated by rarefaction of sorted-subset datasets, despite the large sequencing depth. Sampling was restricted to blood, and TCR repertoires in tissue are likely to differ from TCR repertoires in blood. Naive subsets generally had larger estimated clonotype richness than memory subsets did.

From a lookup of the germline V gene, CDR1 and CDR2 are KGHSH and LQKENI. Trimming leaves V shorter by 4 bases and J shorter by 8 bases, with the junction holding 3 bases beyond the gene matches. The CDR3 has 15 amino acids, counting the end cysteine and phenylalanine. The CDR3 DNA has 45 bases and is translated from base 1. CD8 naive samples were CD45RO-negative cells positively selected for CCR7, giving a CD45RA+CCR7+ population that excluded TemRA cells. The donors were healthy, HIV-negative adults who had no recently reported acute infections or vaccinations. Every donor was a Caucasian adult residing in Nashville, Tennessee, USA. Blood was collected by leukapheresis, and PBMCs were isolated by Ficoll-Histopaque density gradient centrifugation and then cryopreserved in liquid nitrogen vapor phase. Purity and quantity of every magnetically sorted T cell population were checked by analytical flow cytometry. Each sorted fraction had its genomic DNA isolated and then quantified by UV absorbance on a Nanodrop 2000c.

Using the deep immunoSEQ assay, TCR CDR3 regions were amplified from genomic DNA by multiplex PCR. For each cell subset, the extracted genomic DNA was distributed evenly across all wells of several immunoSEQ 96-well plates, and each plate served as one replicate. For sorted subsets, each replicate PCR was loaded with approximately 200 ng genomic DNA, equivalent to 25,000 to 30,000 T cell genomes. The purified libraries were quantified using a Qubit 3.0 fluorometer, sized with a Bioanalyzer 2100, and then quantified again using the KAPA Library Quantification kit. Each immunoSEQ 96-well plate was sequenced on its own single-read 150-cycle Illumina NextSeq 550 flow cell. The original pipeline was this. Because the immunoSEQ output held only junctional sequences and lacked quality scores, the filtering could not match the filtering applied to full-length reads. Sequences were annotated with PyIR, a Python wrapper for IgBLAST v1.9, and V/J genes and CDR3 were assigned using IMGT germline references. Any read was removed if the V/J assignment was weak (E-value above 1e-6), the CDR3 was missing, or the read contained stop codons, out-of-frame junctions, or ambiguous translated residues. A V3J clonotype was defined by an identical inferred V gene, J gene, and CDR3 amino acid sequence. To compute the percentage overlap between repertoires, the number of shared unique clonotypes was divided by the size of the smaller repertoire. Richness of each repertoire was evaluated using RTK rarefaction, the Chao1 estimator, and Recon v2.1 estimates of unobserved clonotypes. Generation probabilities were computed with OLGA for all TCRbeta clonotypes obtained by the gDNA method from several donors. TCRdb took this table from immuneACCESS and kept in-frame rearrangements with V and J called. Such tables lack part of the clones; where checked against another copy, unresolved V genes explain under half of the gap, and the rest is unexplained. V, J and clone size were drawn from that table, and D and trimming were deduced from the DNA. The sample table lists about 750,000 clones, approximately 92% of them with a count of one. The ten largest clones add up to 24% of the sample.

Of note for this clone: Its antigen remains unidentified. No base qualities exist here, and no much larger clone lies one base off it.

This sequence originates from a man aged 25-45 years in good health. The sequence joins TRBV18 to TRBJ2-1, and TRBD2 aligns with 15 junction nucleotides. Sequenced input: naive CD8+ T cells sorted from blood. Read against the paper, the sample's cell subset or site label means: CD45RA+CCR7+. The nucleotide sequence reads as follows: TGTGCCAGCTCACATAGGACTAGCGGGAGGGATGAGCAGTTCTTC. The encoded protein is CASSHRTSGRDEQFF.